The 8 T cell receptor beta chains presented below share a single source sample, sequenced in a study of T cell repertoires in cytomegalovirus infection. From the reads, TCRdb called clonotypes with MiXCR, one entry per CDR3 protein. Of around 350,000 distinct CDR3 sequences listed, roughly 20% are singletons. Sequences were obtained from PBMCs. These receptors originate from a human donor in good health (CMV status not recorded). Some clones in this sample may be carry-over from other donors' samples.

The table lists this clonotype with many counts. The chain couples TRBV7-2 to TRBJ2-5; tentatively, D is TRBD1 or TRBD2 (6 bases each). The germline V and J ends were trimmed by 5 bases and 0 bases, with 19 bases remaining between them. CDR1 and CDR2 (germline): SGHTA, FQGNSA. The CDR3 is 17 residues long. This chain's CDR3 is CASSPSRGGLYQETQYF. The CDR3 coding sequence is TGTGCCAGCAGCCCGTCTCGAGGGGGACTGTACCAAGAGACCCAGTACTTC.

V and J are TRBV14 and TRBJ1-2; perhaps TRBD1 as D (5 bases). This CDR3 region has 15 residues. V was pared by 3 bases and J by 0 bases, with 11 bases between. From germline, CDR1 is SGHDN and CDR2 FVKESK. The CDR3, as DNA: TGTGCCAGCAGCCAGGTCGGGGCCCCTAACTATGGCTACACCTTC. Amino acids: CASSQVGAPNYGYTF.

The CDR3 region is CSVKTEIYEQYF. CDR3 coding DNA: TGCAGCGTCAAGACGGAGATCTACGAGCAGTACTTC. The chain has TRBV29-1 and TRBJ2-7; no clear D. The CDR3 length is 12 residues. The V and J ends lost 6 bases and 3 bases respectively, with 12 bases between them. CDR1 is SQVTM and CDR2 is ANQGSEA in the germline V gene.

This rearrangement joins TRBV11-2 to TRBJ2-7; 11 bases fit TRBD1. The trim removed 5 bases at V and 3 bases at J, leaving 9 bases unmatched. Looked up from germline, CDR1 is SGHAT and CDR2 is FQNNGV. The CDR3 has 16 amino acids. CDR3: CASSPLAGTGGYEQYF. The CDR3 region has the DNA TGTGCCAGCAGCCCACTAGCCGGGACAGGGGGCTACGAGCAGTACTTC.

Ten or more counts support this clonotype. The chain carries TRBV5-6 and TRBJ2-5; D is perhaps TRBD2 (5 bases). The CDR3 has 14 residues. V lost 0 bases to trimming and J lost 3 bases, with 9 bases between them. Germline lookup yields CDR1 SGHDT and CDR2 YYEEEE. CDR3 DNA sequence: TGTGCCAGCAGCTTGGCACTGAGGGAAGAGACCCAGTACTTC. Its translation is CASSLALREETQYF.

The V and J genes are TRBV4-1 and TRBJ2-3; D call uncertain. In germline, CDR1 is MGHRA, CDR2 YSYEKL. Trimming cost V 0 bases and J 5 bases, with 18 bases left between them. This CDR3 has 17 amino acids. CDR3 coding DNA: TGCGCCAGCAGCCAAGATAAGGAGTCATATCCCCTAGATACGCAGTATTTT. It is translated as CASSQDKESYPLDTQYF.

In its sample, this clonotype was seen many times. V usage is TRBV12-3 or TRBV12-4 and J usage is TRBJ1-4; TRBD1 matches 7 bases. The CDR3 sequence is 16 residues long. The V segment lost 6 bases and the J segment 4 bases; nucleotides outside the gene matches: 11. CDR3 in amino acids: CASSKDRTPDNEKLFF. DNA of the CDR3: TGTGCCAGCAGCAAGGACAGGACCCCTGATAATGAAAAACTGTTTTTT.

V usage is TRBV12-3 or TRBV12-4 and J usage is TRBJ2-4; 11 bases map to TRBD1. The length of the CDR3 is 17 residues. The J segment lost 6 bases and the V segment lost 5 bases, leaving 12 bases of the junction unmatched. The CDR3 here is CASSRPSGTGGGNIQYF. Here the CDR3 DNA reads TGTGCCAGCAGTCGTCCTTCCGGGACAGGGGGAGGAAACATTCAGTACTTC.